Sequencing of this T cell receptor beta chain was carried out in a study of T-cell reconstitution after alpha-beta-depleted transplantation in children. This clonotype showed up many times. Its cognate antigen is unknown. Unique molecular identifiers featured in how the TCRbeta library was prepared. Using its own MiXCR run on the PCR reads, TCRdb lists one record per CDR3 protein. The profile covers approximately 44,000 distinct CDR3 sequences, with 5.5% to 7.5% appearing a single time and about 30% taken by the ten largest. Study observations and caveats: T-cell numbers and diversity, one year after transplant, stemmed largely from T cells that were newly produced. Certain patients had high TCRbeta diversity at day 60, and it came from recipient T cells and thymic progenitors that survived. About two months after transplant, alpha-beta T cells reportedly came from several hundred expanded graft clones.

The CDR3 spans 15 residues. V was pared by 6 bases and J by 4 bases, with 12 bases of the junction left unmatched. Per germline, CDR1 DFQATT and CDR2 SNEGSKA (reference sequence). The origin of this receptor is a female patient aged 2-15 years who had a stem cell transplant for aplastic anemia, so the T cells may come from the graft donor. The gene calls are TRBV20-1 and TRBJ2-3, with 8 nucleotides matching TRBD1. The starting material was PBMCs, mostly from graft donor cells, obtained 60 days after TCRalphabeta/CD19-depleted stem cell transplant. CDR3 amino acids: CSAPTRQGRADTQYF. The DNA of the CDR3 is TGCAGTGCACCTACCCGACAGGGGCGGGCAGATACGCAGTATTTT.